Listed here are 19 T cell receptor beta chains from one sample, sequenced in a study of blood T cells in healthy people across ages. Primers used in a second PCR of roughly 6 to 11 cycles were a sample-barcoded 5' primer and a J-beta primer mix. One entry per CDR3 protein, called by TCRdb with MiXCR from the 5' RACE reads. Here the sample spans 1.5 million to 2 million distinct CDR3 sequences, 28% being singletons. What was sequenced was blood. These receptor sequences come from a woman in her thirties in good health.

This clonotype was seen only a few times. The chain uses TRBV5-1 and TRBJ1-2, with 8 bases that match TRBD1. The CDR3 consists of 13 residues. The junction had 3 bases not matched to a gene; V was cut back by 4 bases and J by 4 bases. Germline loops: CDR1 SGHRS, CDR2 YFSETQ. This CDR3 reads CASSGDRIYGYTF. The CDR3 bases are TGCGCCAGCAGCGGGGACAGGATCTATGGCTACACCTTC. Full variable domain (missing parts from reference TRBV5-1 and TRBJ1-2): KAGVTQTPRYLIKTRGQQVTLSCSPISGHRSVSWYQQTPGQGLQFLFEYFSETQRNKGNFPGRFSGRQFSNSRSEMNVSTLELGDSALYLCASSGDRIYGYTFGSGTRLTVV.

The sample holds many counts of this clonotype. The V and J genes are TRBV7-9 and TRBJ2-7; maybe TRBD1 (5 bases). Germline V lookup: CDR1 SEHNR, CDR2 FQNEAQ (reference sequence). The length of the CDR3 is 16 residues. V was cut by 5 bases and J by 1 base, with 18 bases left in between. The chain's CDR3 is CASSQGGQVISYEQYF. CDR3 coding DNA: TGTGCCAGCAGCCAGGGTGGGCAGGTCATTTCCTACGAGCAGTACTTC.

The chain recombines TRBV27 with TRBJ2-7; 8 bases line up with TRBD2. Per the germline V gene, CDR1 is MNHEY and CDR2 is SMNVEV (reference sequence). CDR3 length: 13 residues. Trimming cost V 10 bases and J 5 bases; bases outside gene matches: 10. The CDR3 region has the DNA TGTGCCACCCGGGGGGGGGCATACCACGAGCAGTACTTC. The encoded protein is CATRGGAYHEQYF.

The sample holds many counts of this clonotype. The DNA of the CDR3 is TGTGCCAGCAGCCAACCCAGGGCGGATGGCTACACCTTC. Translation gives CASSQPRADGYTF. The chain combines TRBV5-5 with TRBJ1-2; a possible D gene is TRBD1 (5 bases). Per the germline V gene, CDR1 is SGHKS and CDR2 is YYEKEE (reference sequence). The CDR3 extends over 13 amino acids. Trimming cost V 4 bases and J 6 bases, with 13 bases left between them.

This clonotype showed up many times. The V and J genes are TRBV10-3 and TRBJ2-7; D gene ambiguous. V was clipped by 2 bases and J by 7 bases, with 12 bases between them. Germline assignment: CDR1 ENHRY and CDR2 SYGVKD. There are 13 residues in the CDR3. CDR3 DNA sequence: TGTGCCATCAGTGAGGGAGAGGTGGGGGAGCAGTACTTC. The encoded protein is CAISEGEVGEQYF.

As regards this clonotype: A much larger clone is a single base away; this may be a read error. The gene calls are TRBV29-1 and TRBJ2-3; possible D gene TRBD2, 7 bases. The germline gives CDR1 SQVTM, CDR2 ANQGSEA. There are 14 residues in the CDR3. The DNA of the CDR3 is TGCAGCGTTGATGGGGGGGCAGTTGGAGATACGCAGTGTTTT. Its translation: CSVDGGAVGDTQCF.

Note on this clonotype: A clone one base away is much larger, so this may be a read error. The chain is built from TRBV7-2 and TRBJ2-4; D is unresolved. Germline V gene sequence: CDR1 SGHTA, CDR2 FQGNSA. Trimming took off 6 bases at V and 13 bases at J, with 16 bases between the two ends. This CDR3 spans 12 amino acids. The CDR3 sequence is CASSYGPNEQYF. The CDR3 coding sequence is TGTGCCAGCAGTTATGGACCCAATGAGCAGTACTTC.

This clonotype showed up just a few times. The J gene is TRBJ1-5, the V gene TRBV12-3 or TRBV12-4, with D maybe TRBD1 (5 bases). Trimming shortened V by 6 bases and J by 4 bases, and 16 bases separated the two germline ends. This CDR3 is built from 15 residues. CDR3 region: CASSLRQNQNQPQHF. The CDR3 nucleotides are TGTGCCAGCAGCCTTAGACAGAACCAGAATCAGCCCCAGCATTTT.

This sequence joins TRBV7-2 and TRBJ1-2; D gene unclear. The germline gives CDR1 SGHTA, CDR2 FQGNSA. This CDR3 contains 13 residues. Trimming shortened V by 3 bases and J by 2 bases, and 7 bases separated the two germline ends. CDR3 coding DNA: TGTGCCAGCAGCTTTGACTTCAACTATGGCTACACCTTC. Residues: CASSFDFNYGYTF. Filled out from reference TRBV7-2 and TRBJ1-2, the complete variable domain reads GAGVSQSPSNKVTEKGKDVELRCDPISGHTALYWYRQSLGQGLEFLIYFQGNSAPDKSGLPSDRFSAERTGGSVSTLTIQRTQQEDSAVYLCASSFDFNYGYTFGSGTRLTVV.

The chain employs TRBV15 and TRBJ1-5; D might be TRBD1 (6 bases). V dropped 0 bases and J dropped 7 bases, with 13 bases sitting between them. The CDR3 loop spans 15 amino acids. The V gene's germline CDR1 is LNHNV and CDR2 YYDKDF (reference sequence). The CDR3 loop reads CATSRDFGGGQPQHF. In DNA, the CDR3 is TGTGCCACCAGCAGAGATTTTGGGGGCGGGCAGCCCCAGCATTTT.

This clonotype was seen ten or more times. The chain carries TRBV29-1 and TRBJ2-1; no firm D call. This CDR3 has 10 residues. The germline V gene has CDR1 SQVTM and CDR2 ANQGSEA. Trimming took off 6 bases at V and 9 bases at J, with 9 bases between the two ends. Written as DNA, the CDR3 is TGCAGCGTGAGGTCGGGTGAGCAGTTCTTC. Translating gives CSVRSGEQFF.

As for this clonotype: A much larger clone differs from this one at a single base, so this may be a read error. The J gene is TRBJ1-5, the V gene TRBV7-8; maybe TRBD1 (6 bases). The CDR3 spans 13 residues. Germline V lookup: CDR1 SGHVS, CDR2 FQNEAQ. DNA for the CDR3: TGTGTCAGCAGGCCAGGGGGCAATCAGCCCCAGCATTTT. Amino acid sequence: CVSRPGGNQPQHF.

V and J are TRBV7-9 and TRBJ2-5, with D possibly TRBD1 on 6 matching bases. Germline V gene lookup returns CDR1 SEHNR and CDR2 FQNEAQ (reference sequence). CDR3 size: 14 residues. V lost 5 bases, J lost 3 bases, and 13 bases lay in between. In DNA form, the CDR3 reads TGTGCCAGCAGCCAAACAGGGCAAAAAGAGACCCAGTACTTC. Its protein product is CASSQTGQKETQYF.

This clonotype showed up many times. This chain links TRBV5-1 with TRBJ2-1; TRBD1 aligns across 7 bases. This CDR3 is built from 15 residues. Unmatched junction bases numbered 4, after V lost 0 bases and J lost 4 bases. In germline, CDR1 is SGHRS, CDR2 YFSETQ. The CDR3 here is CASSLAGQTYNEQFF. The CDR3 coding sequence is TGCGCCAGCAGCTTGGCGGGACAGACATACAATGAGCAGTTCTTC.

This chain connects TRBV6-5 to TRBJ1-5; perhaps TRBD1 as D (5 bases). The germline V and J ends were trimmed by 5 bases and 7 bases, with 15 bases remaining between them. Germline V gives CDR1 MNHEY, CDR2 SVGAGI. This CDR3 has 14 residues. The CDR3 DNA is TGTGCCAGCAGTGGTCAGCCAGGGTCCCAGCCCCAGCATTTT. It translates to CASSGQPGSQPQHF.

At least ten counts were recorded for this clonotype. The genes are TRBV14 and TRBJ1-2; the match to TRBD1 covers 7 bases. V gave up 5 bases and J gave up 6 bases; unmatched junction bases: 21. Germline CDR1 and CDR2: SGHDN and FVKESK. This CDR3 is built from 18 residues. CDR3 loop: CASSERQGVSYSVDGYTF. The CDR3 DNA is TGTGCCAGCAGCGAACGACAGGGTGTCAGTTATTCGGTTGATGGCTACACCTTC.

V is TRBV27 and J is TRBJ2-7, with TRBD1 matching 8 bases. This CDR3 comprises 16 residues. Germline V gene lookup returns CDR1 MNHEY and CDR2 SMNVEV (reference sequence). V was clipped by 0 bases and J by 0 bases; unmatched bases: 4. In DNA form, the CDR3 reads TGTGCCAGCAGTTTATCGAACAGGGGGAGCTCCTACGAGCAGTACTTC. This gives the protein CASSLSNRGSSYEQYF.

This clonotype was seen at least ten times. This chain links TRBV21-1 with TRBJ2-5. TRBV21-1 is shown as a pseudogene. This CDR3 spans 13 amino acids. The DNA for the CDR3 is TGTGCCAGCAGCAAAGAGGAAGAGGAGACCCAGTACTTC. It yields the protein CASSKEEEETQYF.

This clonotype has a count of ten or more. The chain joins TRBV20-1 to TRBJ2-5, with 7 bases identical to TRBD1. The CDR3 contains 12 residues. Germline CDR1 DFQATT, CDR2 SNEGSKA (reference sequence). Trimming cost V 6 bases and J 3 bases; bases outside gene matches: 4. CDR3 nucleotide sequence: TGCAGTGCCACTGACAGGGAAGAGACCCAGTACTTC. It is translated as CSATDREETQYF.